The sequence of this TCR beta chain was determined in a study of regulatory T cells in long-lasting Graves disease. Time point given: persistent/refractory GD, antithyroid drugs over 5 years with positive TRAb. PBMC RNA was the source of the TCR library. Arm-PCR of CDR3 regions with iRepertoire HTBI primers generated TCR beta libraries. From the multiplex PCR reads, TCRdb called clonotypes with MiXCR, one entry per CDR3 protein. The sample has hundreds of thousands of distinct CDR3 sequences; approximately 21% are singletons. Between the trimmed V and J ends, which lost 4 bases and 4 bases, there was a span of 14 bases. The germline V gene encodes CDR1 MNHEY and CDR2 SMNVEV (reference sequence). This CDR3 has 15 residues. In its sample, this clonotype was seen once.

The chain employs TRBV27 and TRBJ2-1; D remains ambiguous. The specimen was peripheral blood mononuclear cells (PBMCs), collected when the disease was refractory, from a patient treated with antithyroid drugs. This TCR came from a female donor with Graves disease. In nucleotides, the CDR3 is TGTGCCAGCAGTTCCACCGTGGAAGGATACAATGAGCAGTTCTTC. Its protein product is CASSSTVEGYNEQFF.